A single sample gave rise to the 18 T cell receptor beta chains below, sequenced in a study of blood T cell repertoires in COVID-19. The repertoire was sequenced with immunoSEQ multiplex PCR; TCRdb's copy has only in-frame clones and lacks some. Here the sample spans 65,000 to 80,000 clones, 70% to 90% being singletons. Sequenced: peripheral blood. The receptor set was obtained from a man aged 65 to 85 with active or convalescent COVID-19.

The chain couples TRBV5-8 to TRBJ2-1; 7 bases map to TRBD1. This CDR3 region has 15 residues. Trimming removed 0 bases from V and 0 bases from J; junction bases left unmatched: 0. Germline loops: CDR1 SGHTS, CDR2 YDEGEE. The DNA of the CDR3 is TGTGCCAGCAGCTTGGGGGACAGCTCCTACAATGAGCAGTTCTTC. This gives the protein CASSLGDSSYNEQFF. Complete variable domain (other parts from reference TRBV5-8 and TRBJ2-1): EAGVTQSPTHLIKTRGQQATLRCSPISGHTSVYWYQQALGLGLQFLLWYDEGEERNRGNFPPRFSGRQFPNYSSELNVNALELEDSALYLCASSLGDSSYNEQFFGPGTRLTVL.

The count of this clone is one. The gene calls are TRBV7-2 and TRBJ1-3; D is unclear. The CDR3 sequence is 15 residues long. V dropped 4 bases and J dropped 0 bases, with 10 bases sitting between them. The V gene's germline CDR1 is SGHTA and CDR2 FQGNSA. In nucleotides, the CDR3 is TGTGCCAGCAGCTCCCGGGGTTTCTCTGGAAACACCATATATTTT. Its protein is CASSSRGFSGNTIYF. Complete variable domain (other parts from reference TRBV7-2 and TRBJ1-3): GAGVSQSPSNKVTEKGKDVELRCDPISGHTALYWYRQSLGQGLEFLIYFQGNSAPDKSGLPSDRFSAERTGGSVSTLTIQRTQQEDSAVYLCASSSRGFSGNTIYFGEGSWLTVV.

In DNA, the CDR3 is TGTGCCAGCAGGCCTCCGGGACTAGCGGTAGATGAGCAGTTCTTC. It translates to CASRPPGLAVDEQFF. The chain uses TRBV7-9 and TRBJ2-1; 11 bases fit TRBD2. The CDR3 extends over 15 amino acids. Trimming took 6 bases from V and 8 from J; bases not matched to a gene: 9. Germline V gene lookup returns CDR1 SEHNR and CDR2 FQNEAQ (reference sequence). The full variable domain, completed using reference TRBV7-9 and TRBJ2-1, is DTGVSQNPRHKITKRGQNVTFRCDPISEHNRLYWYRQTLGQGPEFLTYFQNEAQLEKSRLLSDRFSAERPKGSFSTLEIQRTEQGDSAMYLCASRPPGLAVDEQFFGPGTRLTVL.

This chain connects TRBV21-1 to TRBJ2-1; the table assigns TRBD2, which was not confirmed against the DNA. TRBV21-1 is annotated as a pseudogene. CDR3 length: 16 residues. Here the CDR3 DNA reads TGTGCCAGCAGCATCCTCAGCGGGGTTAGATACAATGAGCAGTTCTTC. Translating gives CASSILSGVRYNEQFF.

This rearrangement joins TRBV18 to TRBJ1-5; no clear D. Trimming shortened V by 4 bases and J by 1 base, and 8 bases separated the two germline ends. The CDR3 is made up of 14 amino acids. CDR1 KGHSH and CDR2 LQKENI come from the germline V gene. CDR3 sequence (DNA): TGTGCCAGCTCACGGGAGAACAGCAATCAGCCCCAGCATTTT. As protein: CASSRENSNQPQHF. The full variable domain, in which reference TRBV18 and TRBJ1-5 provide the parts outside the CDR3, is NAGVMQNPRHLVRRRGQEARLRCSPMKGHSHVYWYRQLPEEGLKFMVYLQKENIIDESGMPKERFSAEFPKEGPSILRIQQVVRGDSAAYFCASSRENSNQPQHFGDGTRLSIL.

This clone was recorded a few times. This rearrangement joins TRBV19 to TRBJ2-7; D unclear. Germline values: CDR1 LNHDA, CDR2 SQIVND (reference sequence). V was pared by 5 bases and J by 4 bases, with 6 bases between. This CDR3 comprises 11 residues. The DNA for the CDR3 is TGTGCCAGTAGTTCAGAATACGAGCAGTACTTC. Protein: CASSSEYEQYF.

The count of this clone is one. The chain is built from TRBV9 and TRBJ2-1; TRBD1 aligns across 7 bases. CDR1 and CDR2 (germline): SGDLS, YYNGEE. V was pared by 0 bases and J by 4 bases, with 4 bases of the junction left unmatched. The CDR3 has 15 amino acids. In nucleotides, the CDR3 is TGTGCCAGCAGCGTAGAAGGGACAGCATACAATGAGCAGTTCTTC. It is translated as CASSVEGTAYNEQFF.

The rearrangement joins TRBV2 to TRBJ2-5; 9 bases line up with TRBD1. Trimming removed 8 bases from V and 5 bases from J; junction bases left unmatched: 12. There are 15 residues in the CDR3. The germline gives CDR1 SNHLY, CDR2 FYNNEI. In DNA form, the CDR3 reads TGTGCCAGCCTTATCACCGACAGGGGGTGGGAGACCCAGTACTTC. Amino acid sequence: CASLITDRGWETQYF.

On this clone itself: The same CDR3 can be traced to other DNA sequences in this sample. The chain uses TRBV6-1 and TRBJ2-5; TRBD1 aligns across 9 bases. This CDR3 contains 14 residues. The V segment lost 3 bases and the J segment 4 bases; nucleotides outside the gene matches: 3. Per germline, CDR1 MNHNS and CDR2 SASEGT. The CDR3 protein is CASSEGTGLETQYF. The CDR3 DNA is TGTGCCAGCAGTGAGGGGACAGGGTTAGAGACCCAGTACTTC.

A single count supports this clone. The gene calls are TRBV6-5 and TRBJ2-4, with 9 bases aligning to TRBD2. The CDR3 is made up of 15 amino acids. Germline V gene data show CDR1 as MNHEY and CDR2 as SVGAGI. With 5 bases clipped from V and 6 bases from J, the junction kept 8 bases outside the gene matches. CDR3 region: CASSHLTSGGNIQYF. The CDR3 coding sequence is TGTGCCAGCAGTCATCTGACTAGCGGAGGAAACATTCAGTACTTC.

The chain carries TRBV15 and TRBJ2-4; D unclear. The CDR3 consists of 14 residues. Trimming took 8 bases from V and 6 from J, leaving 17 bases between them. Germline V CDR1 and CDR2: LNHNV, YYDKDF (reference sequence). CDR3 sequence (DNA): TGTGCCACCTCTCCAATCGCGTCCTCAAACATTCAGTACTTC. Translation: CATSPIASSNIQYF.

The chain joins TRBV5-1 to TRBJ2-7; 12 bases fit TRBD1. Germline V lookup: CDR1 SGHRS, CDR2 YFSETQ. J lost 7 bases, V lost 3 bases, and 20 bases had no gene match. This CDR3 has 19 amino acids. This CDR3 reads CASSSRLPDLGQGAVEQYF. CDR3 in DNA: TGCGCCAGCAGCTCCAGGCTCCCTGATCTGGGACAGGGGGCTGTAGAGCAGTACTTC.

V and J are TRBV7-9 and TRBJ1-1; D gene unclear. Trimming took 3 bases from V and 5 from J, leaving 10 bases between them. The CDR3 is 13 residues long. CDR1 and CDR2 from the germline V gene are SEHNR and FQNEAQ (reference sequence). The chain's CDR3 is CASSFAGNTEAFF. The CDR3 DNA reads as TGTGCCAGCAGCTTTGCGGGTAATACTGAAGCTTTCTTT.

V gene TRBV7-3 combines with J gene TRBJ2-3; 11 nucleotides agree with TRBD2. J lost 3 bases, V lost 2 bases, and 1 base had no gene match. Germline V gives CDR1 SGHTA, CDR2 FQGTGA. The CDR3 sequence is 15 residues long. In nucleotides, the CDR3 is TGTGCCAGCAGCTTACGACTAGCGGGAACAGATACGCAGTATTTT. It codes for CASSLRLAGTDTQYF.

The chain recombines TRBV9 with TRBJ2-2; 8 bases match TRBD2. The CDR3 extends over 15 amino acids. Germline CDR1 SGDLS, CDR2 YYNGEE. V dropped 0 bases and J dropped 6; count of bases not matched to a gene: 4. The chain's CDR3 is CASSVGGRSAGELFF. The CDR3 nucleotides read TGTGCCAGCAGCGTAGGCGGGAGGTCGGCCGGGGAGCTGTTTTTT.

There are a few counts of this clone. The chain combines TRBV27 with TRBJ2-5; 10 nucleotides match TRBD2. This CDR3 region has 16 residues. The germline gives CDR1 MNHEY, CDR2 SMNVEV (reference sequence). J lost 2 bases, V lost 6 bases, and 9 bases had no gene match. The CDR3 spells CASRGLAGEEQETQYF. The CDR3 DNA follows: TGTGCCAGCAGGGGGCTAGCGGGAGAGGAGCAAGAGACCCAGTACTTC.

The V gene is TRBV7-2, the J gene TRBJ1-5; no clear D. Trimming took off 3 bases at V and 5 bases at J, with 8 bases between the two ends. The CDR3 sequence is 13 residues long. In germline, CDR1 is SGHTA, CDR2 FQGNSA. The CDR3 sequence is CASSLSDDQPQHF. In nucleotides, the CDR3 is TGTGCCAGCAGCTTGAGCGATGATCAGCCCCAGCATTTT.

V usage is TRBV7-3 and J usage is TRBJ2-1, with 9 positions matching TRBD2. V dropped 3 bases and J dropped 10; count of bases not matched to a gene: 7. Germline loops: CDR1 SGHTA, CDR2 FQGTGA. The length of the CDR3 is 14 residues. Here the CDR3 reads CASSFSSGRGEQFF. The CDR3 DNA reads TGTGCCAGCAGCTTTAGTAGCGGGAGAGGAGAGCAGTTCTTC.